The 5 T cell receptor beta chains below all came from one sample that was sequenced in a study of T cells in localized non-small cell lung cancer. Using immunoSEQ multiplex PCR, the repertoire was profiled, and TCRdb retains in-frame clones only, with some absent. The table has 1,500 to 1,600 clones, less than 25% seen once. Sequences were derived from lung tumor tissue, sampled before any cancer treatment. The source of these receptors is a male donor older than 55 with stage III lung adenocarcinoma.

CDR3 sequence reads: CSVAPGQGYGYTF. CDR3 coding DNA: TGCAGCGTTGCGCCGGGACAGGGGTATGGCTACACCTTC. The rearrangement links TRBV29-1 to TRBJ1-2, with 10 bases matching TRBD1. Unmatched junction bases numbered 4, after V lost 4 bases and J lost 5 bases. The CDR3 totals 13 residues. Germline V gene sequence: CDR1 SQVTM, CDR2 ANQGSEA.

This clone has more than one count but fewer than ten. The chain employs TRBV19 and TRBJ1-2; D unresolved. V was trimmed by 4 bases and J by 4 bases, leaving 10 bases between them. Germline CDR1 LNHDA, CDR2 SQIVND (reference sequence). This CDR3 spans 13 amino acids. CDR3 amino acids: CASSRTEGYGYTF. The CDR3 bases are TGTGCCAGTAGTAGGACGGAGGGCTATGGCTACACCTTC.

The V call is TRBV6-1, the J call TRBJ1-5; TRBD1 matches at 8 bases. CDR3 length: 13 residues. The J segment lost 6 bases and the V segment lost 2 bases, leaving 0 bases of the junction unmatched. In germline, CDR1 is MNHNS, CDR2 SASEGT. The CDR3 nucleotides are TGTGCCAGCAGTGAACAGGGGGCTCAGCCCCAGCATTTT. This sequence encodes CASSEQGAQPQHF.

The chain is built from TRBV6-8 and TRBJ1-6; 7 bases line up with TRBD1. With 0 bases clipped from V and 3 bases from J, the junction kept 2 bases outside the gene matches. The CDR3 has 16 amino acids. Germline CDR1 MNHGY, CDR2 SAAAGT. The CDR3 coding sequence is TGTGCCAGCAGTTACTCTAGGACAGGCTATAATTCACCCCTCCACTTT. Translating gives CASSYSRTGYNSPLHF.

In its sample, this clone is medium-sized. The gene calls are TRBV9 and TRBJ1-2, with unresolved D. Germline CDR1 reads SGDLS; CDR2 reads YYNGEE. There are 15 residues in the CDR3. V was trimmed by 5 bases and J by 5 bases, leaving 19 bases between them. This chain's CDR3 is CASSEAISAAYGYTF. DNA for the CDR3: TGTGCCAGCAGTGAAGCGATCTCGGCAGCTTATGGCTACACCTTC.